These T cell receptor beta chains were read from a single sample in a study of blood T cell repertoires in COVID-19. Some clones are missing from TCRdb's copy, which holds only in-frame ones; the method was immunoSEQ multiplex PCR. The sample holds about 280,000 clones, around 83% seen once. The sequencing sample was made of PBMCs or T cells enriched from blood (not recorded which). Receptors were obtained from a man aged 35-49 years who had been exposed to COVID-19. CDR3s include the opening cysteine and the closing phenylalanine or tryptophan. D genes are given only for firm matches. The size entry is marked missing in some rows and otherwise reads once, few, many or a size class.

v_call: TRBV28
d_call: -
clone_size: -
j_call: TRBJ1-2
cdr3_nt: TGTGCCAGCGGACGGGAGCTTTATGGCTACACCTTC
cdr3_aa: CASGRELYGYTF

v_call: TRBV18
d_call: -
clone_size: -
j_call: TRBJ1-5
cdr3_nt: TGTGCCAGCTCCCTCGGACAAGATCAGCCCCAGCATTTT
cdr3_aa: CASSLGQDQPQHF

v_call: TRBV7-8
d_call: TRBD1
clone_size: -
j_call: TRBJ1-5
cdr3_nt: TGTGCCAGCAGCGTCTGGACAGGGGGCGGGCAGCCCCAGCATTTT
cdr3_aa: CASSVWTGGGQPQHF

v_call: TRBV9
d_call: TRBD2
clone_size: -
j_call: TRBJ2-2
cdr3_nt: TGTGCCAGCAGCGTCGAACTAGCGGGAGACACCGGGGAGCTGTTTTTT
cdr3_aa: CASSVELAGDTGELFF

v_call: TRBV27
d_call: TRBD1
clone_size: once
j_call: TRBJ2-7
cdr3_nt: TGTGCCAGCACAAGACAGGGCGCCTACGAGCAGTACTTC
cdr3_aa: CASTRQGAYEQYF

v_call: TRBV5-1
d_call: TRBD1
clone_size: -
j_call: TRBJ1-1
cdr3_nt: TGCGCCAGCAGCTCAGACCCTACAGGGGGCGCAGGGACTGAAGCTTTCTTT
cdr3_aa: CASSSDPTGGAGTEAFF

v_call: TRBV14
d_call: -
clone_size: -
j_call: TRBJ2-1
cdr3_nt: TGTGCCAGCAGCCAAGTGTGGACTTACTCCTACAATGAGCAGTTCTTC
cdr3_aa: CASSQVWTYSYNEQFF

v_call: TRBV7-9
d_call: TRBD2
clone_size: -
j_call: TRBJ2-7
cdr3_nt: TGTGCCAGCAGCCCACACCCGGGACTAGCGGGAGGGCCGAGTTACGAGCAGTACTTC
cdr3_aa: CASSPHPGLAGGPSYEQYF

v_call: TRBV6-5
d_call: TRBD1
clone_size: -
j_call: TRBJ2-1
cdr3_nt: TGTGCCAGCAGTTACTCAACTCCTGACAGGGGCTCCCAGTTCTTC
cdr3_aa: CASSYSTPDRGSQFF

v_call: TRBV12-5
d_call: TRBD1
clone_size: -
j_call: TRBJ1-3
cdr3_nt: TGTGCTAGTGGTTTGGGGGGGGACAGGGCTGGAAACACCATATATTTT
cdr3_aa: CASGLGGDRAGNTIYF

v_call: TRBV27
d_call: TRBD1
clone_size: once
j_call: TRBJ2-1
cdr3_nt: TGTGCCAGCAGACGACCTAGGACAGGGGGCAATGAGCAGTTCTTC
cdr3_aa: CASRRPRTGGNEQFF

v_call: TRBV24-1
d_call: -
clone_size: -
j_call: TRBJ2-1
cdr3_nt: TGTGCCACCAGTGATGCCCAGGGGTCAGCCTACAATGAGCAGTTCTTC
cdr3_aa: CATSDAQGSAYNEQFF

v_call: TRBV7-6
d_call: -
clone_size: -
j_call: TRBJ2-4
cdr3_nt: TGTGCCAGCAGCTTAAGGCCCAACTCCAGGGAAGGAAACATTCAGTACTTC
cdr3_aa: CASSLRPNSREGNIQYF

v_call: TRBV4-1
d_call: TRBD1
clone_size: -
j_call: TRBJ2-7
cdr3_nt: TGCGCCAGCAGCCAAGATCAACAGGGGAGATACGAGCAGTACTTC
cdr3_aa: CASSQDQQGRYEQYF

v_call: TRBV20-1
d_call: -
clone_size: -
j_call: TRBJ2-7
cdr3_nt: TGCAGTGCTAGTTGGGGAGAAGATCCCTACGAGCAGTACTTC
cdr3_aa: CSASWGEDPYEQYF

v_call: TRBV7-7
d_call: -
clone_size: -
j_call: TRBJ2-7
cdr3_nt: TGTGCTAGCAGCTCCCTACTCCGGGACTGGATTTACGAGCAGTACTTC
cdr3_aa: CASSSLLRDWIYEQYF

v_call: TRBV7-9
d_call: -
clone_size: -
j_call: TRBJ2-1
cdr3_nt: TGTGCCAGCAGCCCGTCGTCCGATGAGCAGTTCTTC
cdr3_aa: CASSPSSDEQFF

v_call: TRBV3-1/TRBV3-2
d_call: TRBD1
clone_size: -
j_call: TRBJ2-2
cdr3_nt: TGTGCCAGCAGCCCTAGGCCGGGACAGGGGTATACCGGGGAGCTGTTTTTT
cdr3_aa: CASSPRPGQGYTGELFF

v_call: TRBV5-1
d_call: TRBD1
clone_size: few
j_call: TRBJ1-3
cdr3_nt: TGCGCCAGCAGCTTGGCCCAACAGGGGGCGAATGGAAACACCATATATTTT
cdr3_aa: CASSLAQQGANGNTIYF

v_call: TRBV27
d_call: -
clone_size: -
j_call: TRBJ2-1
cdr3_nt: TGTGCCAGCAGCCTACTTGGTGTGCAGTTCTTC
cdr3_aa: CASSLLGVQFF

v_call: TRBV5-1
d_call: -
clone_size: -
j_call: TRBJ1-2
cdr3_nt: TGCGCCAGCAGCCCTGGGGGGGCCAACCCCTATGGCTACACCTTC
cdr3_aa: CASSPGGANPYGYTF

v_call: TRBV19
d_call: -
clone_size: -
j_call: TRBJ2-1
cdr3_nt: TGTGCCAGTAGTATACTCAGCGGTTACAATGAGCAGTTCTTC
cdr3_aa: CASSILSGYNEQFF

v_call: TRBV6-5
d_call: -
clone_size: -
j_call: TRBJ1-3
cdr3_nt: TGTGCCAGCAGCGACGGAGGAGCTGGAAACACCATATATTTT
cdr3_aa: CASSDGGAGNTIYF

v_call: TRBV21-1
d_call: -
clone_size: -
j_call: TRBJ2-3
cdr3_nt: TGTGCCAGCAGCAAATACTCCGGGAGAAACACAGATACGCAGTATTTT
cdr3_aa: CASSKYSGRNTDTQYF

v_call: TRBV7-6
d_call: TRBD2
clone_size: once
j_call: TRBJ2-1
cdr3_nt: TGTGCCAGCAGCCAGGGACTAGCGGCTTACAATGAGCAGTTCTTC
cdr3_aa: CASSQGLAAYNEQFF

v_call: TRBV3-1/TRBV3-2
d_call: -
clone_size: -
j_call: TRBJ2-5
cdr3_nt: TGTGCCAGCAGCCAAGGACTAGGGGGAGGGAAGACCCAGTACTTC
cdr3_aa: CASSQGLGGGKTQYF